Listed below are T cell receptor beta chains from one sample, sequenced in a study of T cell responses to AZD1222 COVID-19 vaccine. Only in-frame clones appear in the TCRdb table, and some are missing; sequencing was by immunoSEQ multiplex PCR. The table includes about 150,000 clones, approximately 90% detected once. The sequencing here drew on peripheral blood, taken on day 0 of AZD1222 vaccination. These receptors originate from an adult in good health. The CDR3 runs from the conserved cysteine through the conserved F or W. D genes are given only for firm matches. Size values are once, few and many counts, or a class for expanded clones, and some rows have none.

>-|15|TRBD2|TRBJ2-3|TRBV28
TGTGCCAGCAGTTCAGGACTAGCAGCCACAGATACGCAGTATTTT
CASSSGLAATDTQYF
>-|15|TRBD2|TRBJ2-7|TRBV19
TGTGCCAGTAGTATAACTACGGGAGGGGACTACGAGCAGTACTTC
CASSITTGGDYEQYF
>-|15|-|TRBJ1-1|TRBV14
TGTGCCAGCAGCCAATATAGAGTTGGAGGGACTGAAGCTTTCTTT
CASSQYRVGGTEAFF
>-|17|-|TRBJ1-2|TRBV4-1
TGCGCCAGCAGCCAAGACCCCGGACAGCCAAGTTTCTATGGCTACACCTTC
CASSQDPGQPSFYGYTF
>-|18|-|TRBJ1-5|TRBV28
TGTGCCAGCAGTTTATGGGGAGCGGCAGGGCAATTTAATCAGCCCCAGCATTTT
CASSLWGAAGQFNQPQHF
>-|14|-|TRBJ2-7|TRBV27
TGTGCCAGCAGTCCGGACAAACAACTCTACGAGCAGTACTTC
CASSPDKQLYEQYF
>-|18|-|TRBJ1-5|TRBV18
TGTGCCAGCTCACCACGTCAGGGGCGGTCATACAGCAATCAGCCCCAGCATTTT
CASSPRQGRSYSNQPQHF
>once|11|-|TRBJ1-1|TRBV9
TGTGCCAGCAGCCTTAATGGGGGGCAGTCCTTT
CASSLNGGQSF
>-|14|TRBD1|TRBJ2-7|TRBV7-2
TGTGCCAGCAGCACCGGGACAGGCTACTACGAGCAGTACTTC
CASSTGTGYYEQYF
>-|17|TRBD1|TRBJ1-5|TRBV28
TGTGCCAGCAGTTTACGGACAGGGGCCTATAGCAATCAGCCCCAGCATTTT
CASSLRTGAYSNQPQHF
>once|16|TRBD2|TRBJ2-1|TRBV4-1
TGCGCCAGCAGCCAAGATCCTAGCGGGAGGGCCGATGAGCAGTTCTTC
CASSQDPSGRADEQFF
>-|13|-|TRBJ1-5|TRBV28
TGTGCCAGCGCACGTCCGGGCAATCAGCCCCAGCATTTT
CASARPGNQPQHF
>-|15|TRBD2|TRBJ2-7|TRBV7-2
TGTGCCAGCAGCTTTCTAGCGGGACAAACCTACGAGCAGTACTTC
CASSFLAGQTYEQYF
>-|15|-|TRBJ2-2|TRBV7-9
TGTGCCAGCAGCTTAACAGCCCCGAACACCGGGGAGCTGTTTTTT
CASSLTAPNTGELFF
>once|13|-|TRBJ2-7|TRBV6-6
TGTGCCAGCAGTTACTCAGCAGGGCACGAGCAGTACTTC
CASSYSAGHEQYF
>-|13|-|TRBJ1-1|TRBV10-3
TGTGCCATCAGTGAGTCAGCCAGGACTGAAGCTTTCTTT
CAISESARTEAFF
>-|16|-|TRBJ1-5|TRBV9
TGTGCCAGCAGCCCGAACTTGGGGGGATACAATCAGCCCCAGCATTTT
CASSPNLGGYNQPQHF
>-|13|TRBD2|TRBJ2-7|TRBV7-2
TGTGCCAGCGGAGCGGGAGGGCCTAACGAGCAGTACTTC
CASGAGGPNEQYF
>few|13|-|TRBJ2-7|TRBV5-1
TGCGCCAGCAGCTTGGCAGGGACCTACGAGCAGTACTTC
CASSLAGTYEQYF
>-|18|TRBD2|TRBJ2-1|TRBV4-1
TGCGCCAGCAGCCAAGATTTCCTAGCGGGAGTGTCCTACAATGAGCAGTTCTTC
CASSQDFLAGVSYNEQFF
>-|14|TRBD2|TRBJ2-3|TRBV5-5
TGTGCCAGCAGCCAAGAGAGTAGCGGGAATACGCAGTATTTT
CASSQESSGNTQYF
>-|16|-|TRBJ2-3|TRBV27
TGTGCCAGCAGCCGGACGAAATACACTAGCACAGATACGCAGTATTTT
CASSRTKYTSTDTQYF
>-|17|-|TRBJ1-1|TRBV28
TGTGCCAGCAGTTTCGTTGAGTCTTGGGGGCTGGTCACTGAAGCTTTCTTT
CASSFVESWGLVTEAFF
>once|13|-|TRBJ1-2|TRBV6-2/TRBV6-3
TGTGCCAGCAGTTTTTCTAGGGAAGCTGGCTACACCTTC
CASSFSREAGYTF
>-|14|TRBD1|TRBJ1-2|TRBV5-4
TGTGCCAGCAGCTTGGTGGGACAGGGGGGCGGCTACACCTTC
CASSLVGQGGGYTF
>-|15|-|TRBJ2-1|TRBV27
TGTGCCAGCACTGGTGTCAGGGGCTTTTACAATGAGCAGTTCTTC
CASTGVRGFYNEQFF
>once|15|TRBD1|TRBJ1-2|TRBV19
TGTGCCAGTAGTATCGGCGGCAGGGGGGTCTATGGCTACACCTTC
CASSIGGRGVYGYTF
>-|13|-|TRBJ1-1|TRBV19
TGTGCCAGTATGAGGGGGAGTAACACTGAAGCTTTCTTT
CASMRGSNTEAFF
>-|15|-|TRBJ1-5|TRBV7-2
TGTGCCAGCACCGACACCGCGGTGGGCAATCAGCCCCAGCATTTT
CASTDTAVGNQPQHF
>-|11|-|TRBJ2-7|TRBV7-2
TGTGCCAGCAGTTATGACTACGAGCAGTACTTC
CASSYDYEQYF
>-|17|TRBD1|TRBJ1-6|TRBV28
TGTGCCAGCGGGCCCGTTAAGACAGGGAACTATAATTCACCCCTCCACTTT
CASGPVKTGNYNSPLHF
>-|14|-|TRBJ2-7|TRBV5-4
TGTGCCAGCAGCCCTAGCGTAAGCTCCTACGAGCAGTACTTC
CASSPSVSSYEQYF
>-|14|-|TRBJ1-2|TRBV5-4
TGTGCCAGCAGCCTCATGAGGGATGGCCTTCTCTACACCTTC
CASSLMRDGLLYTF
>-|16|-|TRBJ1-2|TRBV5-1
TGCGCCAGCAACCCGCACGCGGGCGGGACTAACTATGGCTACACCTTC
CASNPHAGGTNYGYTF
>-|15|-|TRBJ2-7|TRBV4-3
TGCGCCAGCAGCCAAGACTTCCCGGGGCCCTACGAGCAGTACTTC
CASSQDFPGPYEQYF
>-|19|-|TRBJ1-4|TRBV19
TGTGCCAGTAGTATCCCCATGTGTGGGACAATTATTTTTTATGAAAAACTGTTTTTT
CASSIPMCGTIIFYEKLFF
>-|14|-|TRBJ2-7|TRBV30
TGTGCCTGCCGACTAGTGGGGGCCTCCTACGAGCAGTACTTC
CACRLVGASYEQYF
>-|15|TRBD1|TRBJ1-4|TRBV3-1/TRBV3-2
TGTGCCAGCAGCCAAGGGGGCAGGGGGTGGGGAAAACTGTTTTTT
CASSQGGRGWGKLFF
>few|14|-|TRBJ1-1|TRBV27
TGTGCCAGCAGTCACAGACGGACGAACACTGAAGCTTTCTTT
CASSHRRTNTEAFF
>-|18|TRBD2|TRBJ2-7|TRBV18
TGTGCCAGCTCACCACCGGGCGTAGCGGGAGGGCTCGGGAACGAGCAGTACTTC
CASSPPGVAGGLGNEQYF
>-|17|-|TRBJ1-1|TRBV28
TGTGCCAGCAGTTTTTTACCCCCGTCTACAGGGATCACTGAAGCTTTCTTT
CASSFLPPSTGITEAFF
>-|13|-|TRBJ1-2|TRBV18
TGTGCCAGCTCACCGGGAGTGATCTATGGCTACACCTTC
CASSPGVIYGYTF
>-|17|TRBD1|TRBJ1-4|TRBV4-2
TGTGCCAGCAGCCAAGATCCTTTGACAGGGGATAATGAAAAACTGTTTTTT
CASSQDPLTGDNEKLFF
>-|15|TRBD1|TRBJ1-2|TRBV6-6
TGTGCCAGCAGTTACTCGGGGACAGGAGACTATGGCTACACCTTC
CASSYSGTGDYGYTF
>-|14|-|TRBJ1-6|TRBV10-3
TGTGCCATCAGTGCACAGGGTGATAATTCACCCCTCCACTTT
CAISAQGDNSPLHF
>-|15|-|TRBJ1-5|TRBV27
TGTGCCAGCAGTGCGACAGTCTATAGCAATCAGCCCCAGCATTTT
CASSATVYSNQPQHF
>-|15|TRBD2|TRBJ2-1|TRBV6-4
TGTGCCAGCAGTGAGAGACTAGCAGACTACAATGAGCAGTTCTTC
CASSERLADYNEQFF
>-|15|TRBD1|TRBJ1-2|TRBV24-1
TGTGCCACCAGTGATTCAAGACAGGGTGTCTATGGCTACACCTTC
CATSDSRQGVYGYTF
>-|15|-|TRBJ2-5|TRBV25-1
TGTGCCAGCAGTGGCAGGGGCATCTATGGAGAGACCCAGTACTTC
CASSGRGIYGETQYF
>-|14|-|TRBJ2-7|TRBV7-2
TGTGCCAGCAGCTTAGGGGGGACAACCTACGAGCAGTACTTC
CASSLGGTTYEQYF
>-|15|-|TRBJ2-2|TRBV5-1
TGCGCCAGCAGCTCCGAAGGCAGGAACACCGGGGAGCTGTTTTTT
CASSSEGRNTGELFF
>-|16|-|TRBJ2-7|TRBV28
TGTGCCAGCAGTTTGAGTTTACAGGGCTTCACCTACGAGCAGTACTTC
CASSLSLQGFTYEQYF
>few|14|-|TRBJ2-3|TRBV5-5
TGTGCCAGCAGCTTCTTACTGATCACAGATACGCAGTATTTT
CASSFLLITDTQYF
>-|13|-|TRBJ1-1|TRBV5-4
TGTGCCAGCAGCCCCAGGGGTAACACTGAAGCTTTCTTT
CASSPRGNTEAFF
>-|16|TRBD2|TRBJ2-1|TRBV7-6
TGTGCCAGCAGCTTAGCCGCGGGAGACGACTACAATGAGCAGTTCTTC
CASSLAAGDDYNEQFF